This T cell receptor beta chain comes out of a study of cytomegalovirus exposure and HLA in healthy donors. The CDR3 contains 15 residues. The ends lost 4 bases at V and 5 bases at J; junction bases unmatched: 10. The V gene's germline CDR1 is SGHDT and CDR2 YYEEEE. The table came from immunoSEQ multiplex PCR; TCRdb's copy has only in-frame clones and leaves some out. The data hold 350,000 or so clones, with roughly 85% observed a single time. The chain couples TRBV5-6 to TRBJ2-7, with TRBD1 matching 9 bases. The receptor was derived from a woman between 18 and 29 years old in good health and CMV-seronegative. Sequencing was carried out using PBMCs. This CDR3 is CASSRTGQGPHEQYF. The CDR3 DNA is TGTGCCAGCAGCCGGACGGGACAGGGTCCCCACGAGCAGTACTTC. Using reference TRBV5-6 and TRBJ2-7 for the parts outside the CDR3, the full variable domain is DAGVTQSPTHLIKTRGQQVTLRCSPKSGHDTVSWYQQALGQGPQFIFQYYEEEERQRGNFPDRFSGHQFPNYSSELNVNALLLGDSALYLCASSRTGQGPHEQYFGPGTRLTVT.